The 10 T cell receptor beta chains presented below share a single source sample, sequenced in a study of blood T cell repertoires in COVID-19. Assay used: immunoSEQ multiplex PCR; TCRdb lists only in-frame clones, some missing. The table shows 250,000 or so clones, with 70% to 85% occurring only once. What was sequenced was peripheral blood. These receptors came from a woman at least 80 years old with acute or convalescent COVID-19.

Only one count was recorded for this clone. The rearrangement joins TRBV3-1 (or the pseudogene TRBV3-2) to TRBJ1-6, with D possibly TRBD1 on 6 matching bases. V shed 2 bases and J shed 10 bases, with 24 bases lying between them. The CDR3 extends over 18 amino acids. Germline V lookup: CDR1 LGHDT, CDR2 YNNKEL (reference sequence). This CDR3 is CASSQPTGAGRGRSPLHF. As DNA, the CDR3 is TGTGCCAGCAGCCAACCCACGGGGGCAGGGAGGGGAAGATCACCCCTCCACTTT.

The table lists this clone with a few counts. The chain links TRBV5-4 to TRBJ2-7, with 8 bases fitting TRBD2. The J segment lost 0 bases and the V segment lost 0 bases, leaving 8 bases of the junction unmatched. Germline V gene sequence: CDR1 SGHNT, CDR2 YYREEE (reference sequence). The CDR3 spans 17 residues. In DNA, the CDR3 is TGTGCCAGCAGCTTGGCTGGACGGAGCGGGAGCTCCTACGAGCAGTACTTC. It specifies CASSLAGRSGSSYEQYF.

The chain joins TRBV7-7 to TRBJ2-4, with 7 bases lining up with TRBD2. The germline CDR1 and CDR2 sequences are SSHAT and FNYEAQ (reference sequence). The CDR3 has 18 residues. The CDR3 coding sequence is TGTGCTAGCTTCTTAATTAATCGGGGGGATATGGCCAAAAACATTCAGTACTTC. Translation: CASFLINRGDMAKNIQYF.

The chain is built from TRBV3-1 (or the pseudogene TRBV3-2) and TRBJ1-3; D call uncertain. V dropped 5 bases and J dropped 2 bases, with 10 bases sitting between them. This CDR3 has 14 residues. CDR1 and CDR2 (germline): LGHDT, YNNKEL (reference sequence). The CDR3 sequence is CASSAGSPGNTIYF. The CDR3 DNA is TGTGCCAGCAGCGCGGGGTCACCTGGAAACACCATATATTTT.

V usage is TRBV3-1 (or the pseudogene TRBV3-2) and J usage is TRBJ1-1; D not certain. The CDR3 length is 15 residues. Germline CDR1 LGHDT, CDR2 YNNKEL (reference sequence). With 0 bases removed from V and 0 bases from J, the gap between germline ends came to 8 bases. The CDR3 sequence: CASSQETELNTEAFF. The CDR3 DNA is TGTGCCAGCAGCCAAGAAACAGAGCTGAACACTGAAGCTTTCTTT.

This clone was seen more than once but under ten times. This chain links TRBV29-1 with TRBJ1-1; 7 bases fit TRBD1. The CDR3 covers 13 residues. In germline, CDR1 is SQVTM, CDR2 ANQGSEA. Germline trimming cut 4 bases from V and 5 bases from J; bases unmatched to any gene: 7. In DNA, the CDR3 is TGCAGCGTTGGAGACAGGGCCGGGACTGAAGCTTTCTTT. Translating gives CSVGDRAGTEAFF.

This clone was observed a handful of times. The DNA of the CDR3 is TGCGCCAGCAGCTTGGACGGGGGGCGCAGAACTAATGAAAAACTGTTTTTT. Translated: CASSLDGGRRTNEKLFF. The chain couples TRBV5-1 to TRBJ1-4; maybe TRBD1 (6 bases). CDR3 length: 17 amino acids. The ends were cut back, 0 bases at V and 1 base at J, with 13 bases in the middle. Germline-derived CDR1 and CDR2 are SGHRS and YFSETQ.

The CDR3 region is CAISDSGESSSLGPYEQYF. CDR3 nucleotides: TGTGCCATCAGTGATTCAGGGGAGTCGAGTTCACTGGGCCCCTACGAGCAGTACTTC. The chain is built from TRBV10-3 and TRBJ2-7, with a weak D call TRBD1 (6 bases). Germline V CDR1 and CDR2: ENHRY, SYGVKD. CDR3 length: 19 residues. V shed 3 bases and J shed 2 bases, with 26 bases lying between them.

V gene TRBV25-1 combines with J gene TRBJ2-1, with a tentative D call TRBD1 (6 bases). The CDR3 spans 15 residues. The germline V and J ends were trimmed by 3 bases and 4 bases, with 13 bases remaining between them. Per germline, CDR1 MGHDK and CDR2 SYGVNS. The CDR3 DNA reads TGTGCCAGCAGTGACAGGGGTCAATCATACAATGAGCAGTTCTTC. As protein: CASSDRGQSYNEQFF.

This clone was seen a single time. V and J are TRBV5-1 and TRBJ2-1, with TRBD1 matching over 8 bases. J gave up 5 bases and V 3 bases, and 13 bases lay outside the gene matches. CDR3 size: 17 residues. Germline assignment: CDR1 SGHRS and CDR2 YFSETQ. The CDR3 loop reads CASSWYPHRGDDNEQFF. CDR3 DNA sequence: TGCGCCAGCAGCTGGTACCCCCACAGGGGGGACGACAATGAGCAGTTCTTC.